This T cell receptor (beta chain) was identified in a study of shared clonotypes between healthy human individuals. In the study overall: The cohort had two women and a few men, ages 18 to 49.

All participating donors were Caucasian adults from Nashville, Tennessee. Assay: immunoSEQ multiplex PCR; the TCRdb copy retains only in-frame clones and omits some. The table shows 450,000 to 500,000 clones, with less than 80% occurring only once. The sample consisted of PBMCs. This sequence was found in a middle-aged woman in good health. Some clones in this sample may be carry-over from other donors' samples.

The CDR3 here is CASSLIDNEQFF. The CDR3 bases are TGTGCCAGCAGTCTTATAGACAATGAGCAGTTCTTC. The chain joins TRBV7-9 to TRBJ2-1; D uncertain. The germline V and J ends were trimmed by 6 bases and 5 bases, with 8 bases remaining between them. Germline CDR1 is SEHNR and CDR2 is FQNEAQ (reference sequence). The CDR3 length is 12 residues. The entire variable domain, with the rest obtained from reference TRBV7-9 and TRBJ2-1, is as follows: DTGVSQNPRHKITKRGQNVTFRCDPISEHNRLYWYRQTLGQGPEFLTYFQNEAQLEKSRLLSDRFSAERPKGSFSTLEIQRTEQGDSAMYLCASSLIDNEQFFGPGTRLTVL.